This is a list of T cell receptor beta chains from one sample in a study of long-term antiretroviral therapy in people with HIV. Profiling relied on immunoSEQ multiplex PCR, and the TCRdb table lists in-frame clones only, not all of them. The data hold about 33,000 clones, with 60% to 85% observed a single time. The specimen was unsorted PBMCs, collected 2 years after starting antiretroviral therapy. Every receptor here comes from a woman in her fifties or sixties with HIV. Both conserved end residues are part of each CDR3. Each record gives: CDR3 length, V gene, D gene, clone size, J gene, CDR3 protein, CDR3 DNA. The D gene is left open where the match is weak. Size values are once, few and many counts, or a class for expanded clones, and some rows have none.

14	TRBV7-9	NA	NA	TRBJ1-3	CASSLSQLEDTIYF	TGTGCCAGCAGCTTATCCCAACTGGAAGACACCATATATTTT
12	TRBV30	NA	NA	TRBJ1-1	CAWDKGNTEAFF	TGTGCCTGGGATAAGGGAAACACTGAAGCTTTCTTT
11	TRBV5-1	NA	once	TRBJ2-3	CASSSTDTQYF	TGCGCCAGCAGCTCCACAGATACGCAGTATTTT
14	TRBV5-6	NA	NA	TRBJ2-3	CASTQGPSTDTQYF	TGTGCCAGCACTCAGGGACCCAGCACAGATACGCAGTATTTT
12	TRBV11-3	NA	NA	TRBJ2-1	CASSLTPEEQFF	TGTGCCAGCAGCCTGACCCCTGAGGAGCAGTTCTTC
12	TRBV29-1	TRBD1	NA	TRBJ1-1	CSVGQPNTEAFF	TGCAGCGTGGGACAGCCGAACACTGAAGCTTTCTTT
14	TRBV19	NA	NA	TRBJ1-5	CASSLPPSNQPQHF	TGTGCCAGTAGTCTCCCCCCTAGCAATCAGCCCCAGCATTTT
14	TRBV7-2	NA	NA	TRBJ2-1	CASSEKRHGYEQFF	TGTGCCAGCAGCGAAAAGAGACACGGCTATGAGCAGTTCTTC
11	TRBV6-6	NA	NA	TRBJ1-2	CASSWGGGYTF	TGTGCCAGCAGTTGGGGCGGAGGCTACACCTTC
15	TRBV27	TRBD1	few	TRBJ1-6	CASSFWGQGSSPLHF	TGTGCCAGCAGTTTTTGGGGACAGGGTAGTTCACCCCTCCACTTT
14	TRBV19	TRBD2	NA	TRBJ2-1	CASSTGLDDDEQFF	TGTGCCAGTAGTACGGGACTAGACGACGATGAGCAGTTCTTC
15	TRBV5-1	NA	NA	TRBJ1-5	CASSLSGGQNQPQHF	TGCGCCAGCAGCTTGAGTGGGGGGCAGAATCAGCCCCAGCATTTT
15	TRBV5-6	TRBD1	once	TRBJ2-7	CASRFFQGAGYEQYF	TGTGCCAGCAGATTTTTCCAGGGGGCGGGTTACGAGCAGTACTTC
13	TRBV28	NA	NA	TRBJ1-6	CASSLWQNSPLHF	TGTGCCAGCAGTTTATGGCAGAATTCACCCCTCCACTTT
15	TRBV30	TRBD1	NA	TRBJ1-6	CAWSRDSSYNSPLHF	TGTGCCTGGTCCCGGGACAGCTCCTATAATTCACCCCTCCACTTT
14	TRBV4-1	NA	NA	TRBJ1-1	CASSQSFLNTEAFF	TGCGCCAGCAGCCAAAGTTTTTTGAACACTGAAGCTTTCTTT
12	TRBV30	NA	NA	TRBJ2-1	CAWSTTLSEQFF	TGTGCCTGGAGTACGACCCTTTCCGAGCAGTTCTTC
14	TRBV7-2	NA	NA	TRBJ1-5	CASSLTGSNQPQHF	TGTGCCAGCAGCCTAACAGGAAGCAATCAGCCCCAGCATTTT
15	TRBV6-1	NA	NA	TRBJ2-3	CASSAGQRHTDTQYF	TGTGCCAGCAGTGCCGGACAGAGGCACACAGATACGCAGTATTTT
17	TRBV2	TRBD1	NA	TRBJ2-1	CASSERLLRDRSHEQFF	TGTGCCAGCAGCGAAAGATTACTCCGGGACAGATCCCATGAGCAGTTCTTC
21	TRBV7-3	NA	NA	TRBJ2-6	CASSPHNRGGIVASGANVLTF	TGTGCCAGCAGCCCACATAACAGGGGAGGTATTGTTGCCTCTGGGGCCAACGTCCTGACTTTC
13	TRBV18	NA	NA	TRBJ1-1	CASSLQANTEAFF	TGTGCCAGCTCACTACAGGCGAACACTGAAGCTTTCTTT
13	TRBV29-1	NA	NA	TRBJ1-1	CSVEGRATTEAFF	TGCAGCGTTGAAGGAAGGGCTACCACTGAAGCTTTCTTT
16	TRBV5-1	TRBD1	NA	TRBJ2-4	CASSLGGTGPGDIQYF	TGCGCCAGCAGCTTGGGGGGGACAGGGCCGGGCGACATTCAGTACTTC
16	TRBV4-1	NA	NA	TRBJ2-5	CASSQAGTGGQETQYF	TGCGCCAGCAGCCAAGCTGGGACCGGGGGCCAAGAGACCCAGTACTTC
15	TRBV13	NA	NA	TRBJ1-1	CASSLGGGRNTEAFF	TGTGCCAGCAGCTTAGGGGGGGGAAGAAACACTGAAGCTTTCTTT
13	TRBV27	NA	NA	TRBJ2-5	CASSLTALRAQYF	TGTGCCAGCAGTTTAACGGCCCTTCGGGCCCAGTACTTC
16	TRBV1	NA	NA	TRBJ1-5	CTSSPPWGKAHQPQHF	TGCACCAGCAGCCCTCCCTGGGGCAAAGCGCATCAGCCCCAGCATTTT
14	TRBV19	NA	NA	TRBJ1-1	CASSTPGSNTEAFF	TGTGCCAGTAGTACCCCAGGGAGTAACACTGAAGCTTTCTTT
14	TRBV27	NA	NA	TRBJ2-5	CASSPGSGWETQYF	TGTGCCAGCAGCCCAGGGTCGGGTTGGGAGACCCAGTACTTC
10	TRBV6-1	NA	NA	TRBJ1-2	CASSIYGYTF	TGTGCCAGCAGCATTTATGGCTACACCTTC
16	TRBV4-1	TRBD1	NA	TRBJ1-1	CASSQPGQGRNTEAFF	TGCGCCAGCAGCCAACCGGGACAGGGGAGGAACACTGAAGCTTTCTTT
15	TRBV29-1	NA	NA	TRBJ2-1	CSGNVRGRAGDEQFF	TGCAGCGGAAATGTGCGGGGCAGAGCCGGCGATGAGCAGTTCTTC
16	TRBV5-1	TRBD1	NA	TRBJ2-2	CASSPQGTGATGELFF	TGCGCCAGCAGCCCACAAGGGACAGGGGCCACCGGGGAGCTGTTTTTT
15	TRBV5-4	TRBD2	NA	TRBJ2-5	CASNLGRGRQETQYF	TGTGCCAGCAACCTGGGGAGGGGAAGGCAAGAGACCCAGTACTTC
16	TRBV5-1	TRBD2	NA	TRBJ2-2	CASSPQTSTNTGELFF	TGCGCCAGCAGCCCCCAGACTAGCACGAACACCGGGGAGCTGTTTTTT
16	TRBV7-9	NA	once	TRBJ2-3	CASSGRDPLYTDTQYF	TGTGCCAGCAGCGGCCGGGACCCGCTTTACACAGATACGCAGTATTTT